The T cell receptor (beta chain) described here comes from a study of OX40 agonist ivuxolimab in advanced cancers. The CDR3 loop spans 12 amino acids. Trimming cost V 0 bases and J 10 bases, with 4 bases left between them. Germline V CDR1 and CDR2: LGHNA, YSLEER. The assay was immunoSEQ multiplex PCR, and TCRdb's table has in-frame clones only and misses some. The table has around 69,000 clones, roughly 88% seen once; the top ten hold 1.5% to 2%. The chain is built from TRBV4-3 and TRBJ1-6; D gene unclear. Here the sequenced sample was CD4+ or CD8+ T cells sorted from blood, taken in a trial of the OX40 agonist ivuxolimab. This TCR was sampled from an adult with an advanced solid tumor such as melanoma, head and neck, liver or kidney cancer. CDR3 in amino acids: CASSQDGSPLHF. The CDR3 DNA follows: TGCGCCAGCAGCCAAGATGGCTCACCCCTCCACTTT.